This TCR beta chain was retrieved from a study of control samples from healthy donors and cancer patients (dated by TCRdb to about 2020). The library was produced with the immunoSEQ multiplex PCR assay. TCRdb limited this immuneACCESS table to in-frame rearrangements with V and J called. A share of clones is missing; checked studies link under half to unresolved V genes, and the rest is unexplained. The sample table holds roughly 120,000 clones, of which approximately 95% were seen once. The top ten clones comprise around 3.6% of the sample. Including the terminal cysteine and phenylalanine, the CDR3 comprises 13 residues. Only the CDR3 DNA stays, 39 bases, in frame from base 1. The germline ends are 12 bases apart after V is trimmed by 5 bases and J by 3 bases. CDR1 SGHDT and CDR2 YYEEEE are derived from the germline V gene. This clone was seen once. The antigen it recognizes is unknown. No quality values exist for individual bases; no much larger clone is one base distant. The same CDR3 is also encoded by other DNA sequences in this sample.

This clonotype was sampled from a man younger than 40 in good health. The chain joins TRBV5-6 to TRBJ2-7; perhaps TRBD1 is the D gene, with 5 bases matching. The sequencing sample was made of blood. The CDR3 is CASRDTQGYEQYF. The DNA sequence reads TGTGCCAGCAGGGACACGCAAGGCTACGAGCAGTACTTC.